The clone carrying this T cell receptor (beta chain) was picked up a small number of times. The antigen is not known. The data originate from a study of cytomegalovirus exposure and HLA in healthy donors. The CDR3 covers 14 residues. The V gene's germline CDR1 is LNHDA and CDR2 SQIVND (reference sequence). With V trimmed by 7 bases and J by 1 base, 6 bases remained unmatched. Findings of the study overall: It was confirmed in vitro that a few of the CMV-associated chains were specific for CMV antigens. In a later analysis, specific HLA alleles were associated with 15,000 to 20,000 TCR beta sequences at a 0.05 false discovery rate. The authors later linked a missense DCLRE1C variant to TCR beta V- and J-gene trimming. Among TCR sequences, most were rare, though some public TCRs appeared in many donors.

PCR amplification relied on 60 Vbeta primers (plus 13 Jbeta primers). Measured with immunoSEQ multiplex PCR; TCRdb has only the in-frame clones, and not every one. The table has approximately 140,000 clones, around 75% seen once. The chain carries TRBV19 and TRBJ1-1; 7 positions agree with TRBD1. The sequenced material came from PBMCs. This receptor was identified in a middle-aged man in good health and CMV-seronegative. Written as DNA, the CDR3 is TGTGCCAGTAAGCCGGGACAGACGAACACTGAAGCTTTCTTT. Amino acids: CASKPGQTNTEAFF.